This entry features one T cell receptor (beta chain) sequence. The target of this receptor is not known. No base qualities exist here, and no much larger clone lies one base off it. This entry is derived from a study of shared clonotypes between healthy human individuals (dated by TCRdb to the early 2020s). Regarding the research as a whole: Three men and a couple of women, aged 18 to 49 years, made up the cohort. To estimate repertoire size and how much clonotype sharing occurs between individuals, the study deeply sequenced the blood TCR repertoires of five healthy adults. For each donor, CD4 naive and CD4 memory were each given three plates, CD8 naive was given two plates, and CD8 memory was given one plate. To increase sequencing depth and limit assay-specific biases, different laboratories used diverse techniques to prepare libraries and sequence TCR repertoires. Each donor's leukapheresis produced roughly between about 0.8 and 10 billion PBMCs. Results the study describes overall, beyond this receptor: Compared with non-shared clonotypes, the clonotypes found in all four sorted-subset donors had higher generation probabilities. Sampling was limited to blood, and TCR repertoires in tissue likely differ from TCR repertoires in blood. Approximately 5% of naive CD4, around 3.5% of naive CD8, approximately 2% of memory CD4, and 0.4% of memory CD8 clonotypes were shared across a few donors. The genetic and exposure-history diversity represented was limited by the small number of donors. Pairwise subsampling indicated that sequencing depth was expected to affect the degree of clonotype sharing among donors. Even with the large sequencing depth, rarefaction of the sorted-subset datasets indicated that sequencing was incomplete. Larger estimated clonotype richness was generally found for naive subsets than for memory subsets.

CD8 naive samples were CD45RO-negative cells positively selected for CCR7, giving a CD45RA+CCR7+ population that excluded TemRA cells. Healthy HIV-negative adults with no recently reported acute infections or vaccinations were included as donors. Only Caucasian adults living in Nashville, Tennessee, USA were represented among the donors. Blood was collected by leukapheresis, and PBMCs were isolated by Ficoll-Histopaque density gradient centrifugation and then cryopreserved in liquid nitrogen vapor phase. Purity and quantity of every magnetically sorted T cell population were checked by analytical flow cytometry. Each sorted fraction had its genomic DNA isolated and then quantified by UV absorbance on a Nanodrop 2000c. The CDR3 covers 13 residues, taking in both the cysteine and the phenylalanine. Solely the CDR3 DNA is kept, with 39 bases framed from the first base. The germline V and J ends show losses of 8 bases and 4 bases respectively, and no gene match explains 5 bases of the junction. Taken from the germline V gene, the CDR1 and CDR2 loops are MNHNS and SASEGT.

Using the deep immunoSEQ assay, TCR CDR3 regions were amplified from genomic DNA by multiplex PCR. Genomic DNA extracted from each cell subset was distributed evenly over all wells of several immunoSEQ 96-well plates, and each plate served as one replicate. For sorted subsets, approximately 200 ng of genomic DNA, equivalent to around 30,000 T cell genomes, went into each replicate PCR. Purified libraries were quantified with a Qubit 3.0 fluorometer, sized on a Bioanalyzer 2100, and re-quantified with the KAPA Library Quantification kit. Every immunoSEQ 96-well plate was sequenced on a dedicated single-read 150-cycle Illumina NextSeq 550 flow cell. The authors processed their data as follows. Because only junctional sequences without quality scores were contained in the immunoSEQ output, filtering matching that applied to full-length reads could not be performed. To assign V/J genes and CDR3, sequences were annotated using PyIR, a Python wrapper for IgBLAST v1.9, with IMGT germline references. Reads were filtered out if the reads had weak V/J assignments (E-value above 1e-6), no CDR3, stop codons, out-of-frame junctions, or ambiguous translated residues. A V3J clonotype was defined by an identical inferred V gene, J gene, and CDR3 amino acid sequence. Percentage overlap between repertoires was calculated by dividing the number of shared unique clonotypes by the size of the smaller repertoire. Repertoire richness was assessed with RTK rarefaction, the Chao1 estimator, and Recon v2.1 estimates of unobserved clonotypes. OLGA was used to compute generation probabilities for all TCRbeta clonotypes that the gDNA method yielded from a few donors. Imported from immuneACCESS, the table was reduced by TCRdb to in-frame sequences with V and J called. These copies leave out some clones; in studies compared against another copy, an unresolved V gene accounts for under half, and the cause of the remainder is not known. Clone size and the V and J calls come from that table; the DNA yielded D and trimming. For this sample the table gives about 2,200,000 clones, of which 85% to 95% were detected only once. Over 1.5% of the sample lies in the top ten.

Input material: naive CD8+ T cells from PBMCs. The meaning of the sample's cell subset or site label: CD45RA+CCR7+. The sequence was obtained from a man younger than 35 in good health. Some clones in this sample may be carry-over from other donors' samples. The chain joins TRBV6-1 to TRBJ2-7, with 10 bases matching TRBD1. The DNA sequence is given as TGTGCCAGCCGAGACAGGGGGCAATACGAGCAGTACTTC. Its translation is CASRDRGQYEQYF.